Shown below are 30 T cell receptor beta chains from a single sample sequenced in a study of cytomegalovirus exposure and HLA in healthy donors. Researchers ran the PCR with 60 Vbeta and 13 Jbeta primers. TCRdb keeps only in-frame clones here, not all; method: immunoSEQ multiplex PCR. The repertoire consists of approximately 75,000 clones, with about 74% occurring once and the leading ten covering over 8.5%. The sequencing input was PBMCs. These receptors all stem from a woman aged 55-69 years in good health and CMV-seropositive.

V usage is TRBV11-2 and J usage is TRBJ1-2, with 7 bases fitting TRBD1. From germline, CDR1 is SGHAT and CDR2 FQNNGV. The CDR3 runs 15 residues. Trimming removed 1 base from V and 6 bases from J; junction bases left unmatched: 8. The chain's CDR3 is CASSLGGGGRDGYTF. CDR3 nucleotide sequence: TGTGCCAGCAGCTTAGGTGGAGGGGGCCGCGATGGCTACACCTTC. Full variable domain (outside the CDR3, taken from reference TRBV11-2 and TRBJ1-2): EAGVAQSPRYKIIEKRQSVAFWCNPISGHATLYWYQQILGQGPKLLIQFQNNGVVDDSQLPKDRFSAERLKGVDSTLKIQPAKLEDSAVYLCASSLGGGGRDGYTFGSGTRLTVV.

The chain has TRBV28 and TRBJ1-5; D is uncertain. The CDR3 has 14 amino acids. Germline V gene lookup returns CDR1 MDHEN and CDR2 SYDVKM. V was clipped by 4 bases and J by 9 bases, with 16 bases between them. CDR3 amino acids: CASSSFLQAAPQHF. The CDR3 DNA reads TGTGCCAGCAGTTCCTTTCTTCAGGCCGCGCCCCAGCATTTT.

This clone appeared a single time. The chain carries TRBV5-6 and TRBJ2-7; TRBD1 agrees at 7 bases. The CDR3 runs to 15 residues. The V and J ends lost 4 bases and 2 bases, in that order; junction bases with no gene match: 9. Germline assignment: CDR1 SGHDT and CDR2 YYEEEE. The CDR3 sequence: CASSVPGTVTYEQYF. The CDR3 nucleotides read TGTGCCAGCAGCGTCCCCGGGACAGTAACCTACGAGCAGTACTTC.

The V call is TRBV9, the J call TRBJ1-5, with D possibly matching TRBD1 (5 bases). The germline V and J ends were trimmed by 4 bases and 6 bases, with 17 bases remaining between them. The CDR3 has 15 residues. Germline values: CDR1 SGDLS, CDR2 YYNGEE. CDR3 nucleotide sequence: TGTGCCAGCAGCCCCGGGGGGGGTGTGTCTCAGCCCCAGCATTTT. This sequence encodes CASSPGGGVSQPQHF.

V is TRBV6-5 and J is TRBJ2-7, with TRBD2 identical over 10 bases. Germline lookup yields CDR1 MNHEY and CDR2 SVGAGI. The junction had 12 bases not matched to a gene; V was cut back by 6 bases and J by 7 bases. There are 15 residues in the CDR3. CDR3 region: CASSLLAGNPREQYF. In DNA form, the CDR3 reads TGTGCCAGCAGCCTACTAGCGGGGAACCCCCGAGAGCAGTACTTC.

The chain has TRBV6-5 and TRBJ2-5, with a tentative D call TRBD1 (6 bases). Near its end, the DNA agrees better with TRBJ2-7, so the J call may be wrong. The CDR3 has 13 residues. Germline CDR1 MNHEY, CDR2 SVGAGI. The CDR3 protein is CASSLQGSYEQYF. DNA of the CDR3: TGTGCCAGCAGTCTACAGGGTTCCTACGAGCAGTACTTC.

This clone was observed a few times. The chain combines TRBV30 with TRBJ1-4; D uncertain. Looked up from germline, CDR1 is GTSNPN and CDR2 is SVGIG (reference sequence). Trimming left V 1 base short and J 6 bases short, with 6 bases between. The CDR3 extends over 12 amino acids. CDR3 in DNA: TGTGCCTGGAGTGAGATAGATGAAAAACTGTTTTTT. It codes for CAWSEIDEKLFF. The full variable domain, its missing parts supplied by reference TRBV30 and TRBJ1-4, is SQTIHQWPATLVQPVGSPLSLECTVEGTSNPNLYWYRQAAGRGLQLLFYSVGIGQISSEVPQNLSASRPQDRQFILSSKKLLLSDSGFYLCAWSEIDEKLFFGSGTQLSVL.

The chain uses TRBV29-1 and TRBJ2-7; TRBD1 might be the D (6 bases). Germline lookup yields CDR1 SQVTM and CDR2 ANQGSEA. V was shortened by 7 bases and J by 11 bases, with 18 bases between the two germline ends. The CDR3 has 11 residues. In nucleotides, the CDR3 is TGCAGCGGAGGGGAAACAGGGCAAGAGTACTTC. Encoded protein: CSGGETGQEYF.

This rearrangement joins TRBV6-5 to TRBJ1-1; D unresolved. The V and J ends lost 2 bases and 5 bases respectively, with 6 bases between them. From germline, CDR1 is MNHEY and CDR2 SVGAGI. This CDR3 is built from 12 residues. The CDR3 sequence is CASSYDGTEAFF. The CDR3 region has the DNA TGTGCCAGCAGTTACGACGGGACTGAAGCTTTCTTT.

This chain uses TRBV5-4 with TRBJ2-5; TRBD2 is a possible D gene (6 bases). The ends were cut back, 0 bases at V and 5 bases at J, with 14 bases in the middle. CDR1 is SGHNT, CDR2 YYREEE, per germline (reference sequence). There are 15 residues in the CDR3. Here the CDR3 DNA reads TGTGCCAGCAGCTTGGGAGGAGGGAGCCGGGAGACCCAGTACTTC. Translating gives CASSLGGGSRETQYF.

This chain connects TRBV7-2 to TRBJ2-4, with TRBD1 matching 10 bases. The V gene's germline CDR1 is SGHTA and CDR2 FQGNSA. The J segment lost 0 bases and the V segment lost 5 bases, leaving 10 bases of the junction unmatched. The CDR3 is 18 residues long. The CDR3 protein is CASSVTGTGAVAKNIQYF. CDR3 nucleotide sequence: TGTGCCAGCAGCGTAACCGGGACAGGGGCGGTAGCCAAAAACATTCAGTACTTC.

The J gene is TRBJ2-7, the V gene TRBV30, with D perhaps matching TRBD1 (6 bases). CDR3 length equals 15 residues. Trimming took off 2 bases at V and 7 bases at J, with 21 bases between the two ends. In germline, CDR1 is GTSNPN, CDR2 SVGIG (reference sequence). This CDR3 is CAWSPGQPGGREQYV. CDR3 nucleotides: TGTGCCTGGAGTCCAGGACAGCCTGGTGGTAGGGAGCAGTACGTC.

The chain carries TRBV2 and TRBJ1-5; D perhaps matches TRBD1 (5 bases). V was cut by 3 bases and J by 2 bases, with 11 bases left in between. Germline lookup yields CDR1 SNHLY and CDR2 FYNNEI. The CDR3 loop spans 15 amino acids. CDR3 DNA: TGTGCCAGCAGTGAGGGTGGGGCTGGCAATCAGCCCCAGCATTTT. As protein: CASSEGGAGNQPQHF.

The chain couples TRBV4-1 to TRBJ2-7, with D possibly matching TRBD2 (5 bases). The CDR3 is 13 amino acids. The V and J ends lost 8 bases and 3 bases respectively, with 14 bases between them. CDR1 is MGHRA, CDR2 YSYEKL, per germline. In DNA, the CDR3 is TGCGCCAGCCGCGGAAGGACTCTCTACGAGCAGTACTTC. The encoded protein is CASRGRTLYEQYF.

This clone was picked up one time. The CDR3 DNA sequence: TGTGCCAGCAGCTTAGACCCTAGCAGCCACGAGCAGTACTTC. Protein: CASSLDPSSHEQYF. This chain joins TRBV11-2 and TRBJ2-7; maybe TRBD2 (5 bases). Germline V gene lookup returns CDR1 SGHAT and CDR2 FQNNGV. The CDR3 is made up of 14 amino acids. Trimming removed 0 bases from V and 5 bases from J, with 11 bases in between.

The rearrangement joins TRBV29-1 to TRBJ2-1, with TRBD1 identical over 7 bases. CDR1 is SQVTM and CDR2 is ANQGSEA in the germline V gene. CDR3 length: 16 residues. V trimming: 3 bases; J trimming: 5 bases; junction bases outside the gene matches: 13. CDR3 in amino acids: CSVEGTATGINNEQFF. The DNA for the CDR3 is TGCAGCGTTGAGGGGACAGCAACGGGAATTAACAATGAGCAGTTCTTC.

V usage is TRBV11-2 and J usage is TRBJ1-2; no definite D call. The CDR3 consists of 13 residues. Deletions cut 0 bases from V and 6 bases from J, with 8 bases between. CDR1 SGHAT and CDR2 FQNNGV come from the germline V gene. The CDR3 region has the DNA TGTGCCAGCAGCTTAGAACCGGGGAATGGCTACACCTTC. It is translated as CASSLEPGNGYTF.

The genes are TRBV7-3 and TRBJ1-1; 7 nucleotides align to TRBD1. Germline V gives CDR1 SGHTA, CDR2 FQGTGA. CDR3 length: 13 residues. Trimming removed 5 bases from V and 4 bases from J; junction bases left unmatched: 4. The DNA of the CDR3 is TGTGCCAGCAGCCCCAGGGGGTCCACTGAAGCTTTCTTT. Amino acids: CASSPRGSTEAFF.

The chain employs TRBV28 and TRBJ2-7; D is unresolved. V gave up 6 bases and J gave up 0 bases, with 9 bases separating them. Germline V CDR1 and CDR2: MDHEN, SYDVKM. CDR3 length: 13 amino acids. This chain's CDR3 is CASSKSDSYEQYF. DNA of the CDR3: TGTGCCAGCAGCAAGAGCGACTCCTACGAGCAGTACTTC.

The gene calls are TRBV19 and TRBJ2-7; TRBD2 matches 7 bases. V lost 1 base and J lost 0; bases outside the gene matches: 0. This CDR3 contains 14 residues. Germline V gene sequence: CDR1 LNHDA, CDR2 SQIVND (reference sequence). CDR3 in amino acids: CASSIAGGSYEQYF. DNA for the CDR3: TGTGCCAGTAGTATAGCGGGGGGCTCCTACGAGCAGTACTTC.

The CDR3 here is CASSPGTGGYTF. The CDR3, as DNA: TGTGCCAGCTCACCCGGGACAGGTGGCTACACCTTC. The chain recombines TRBV18 with TRBJ1-2, with 8 bases lining up with TRBD1. Germline CDR1 is KGHSH and CDR2 is LQKENI. This CDR3 is built from 12 residues. With V trimmed by 3 bases and J by 7 bases, 1 base remained unmatched.

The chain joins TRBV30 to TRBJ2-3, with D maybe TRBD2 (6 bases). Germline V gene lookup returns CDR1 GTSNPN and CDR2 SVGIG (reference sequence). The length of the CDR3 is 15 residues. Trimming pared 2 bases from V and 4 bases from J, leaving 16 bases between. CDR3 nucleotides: TGTGCCTGGAGTCATACTGGGGGGACCGCAGATACGCAGTATTTT. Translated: CAWSHTGGTADTQYF.

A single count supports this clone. CDR3 protein: CASSIDRVETQYF. CDR3 in DNA: TGTGCCAGTAGTATAGACAGGGTGGAGACCCAGTACTTC. The chain is built from TRBV19 and TRBJ2-5; a weak D match, TRBD1 (5 bases). The CDR3 length is 13 residues. Trimming left V 0 bases short and J 5 bases short, with 7 bases between. Germline loops: CDR1 LNHDA, CDR2 SQIVND (reference sequence).

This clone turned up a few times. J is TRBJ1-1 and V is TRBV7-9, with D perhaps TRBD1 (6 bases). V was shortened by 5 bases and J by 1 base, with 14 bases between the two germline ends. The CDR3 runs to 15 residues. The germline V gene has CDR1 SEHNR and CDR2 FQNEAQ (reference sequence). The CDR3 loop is CASSPTQGPNTEAFF. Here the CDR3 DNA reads TGTGCCAGCAGCCCTACACAGGGTCCGAACACTGAAGCTTTCTTT.

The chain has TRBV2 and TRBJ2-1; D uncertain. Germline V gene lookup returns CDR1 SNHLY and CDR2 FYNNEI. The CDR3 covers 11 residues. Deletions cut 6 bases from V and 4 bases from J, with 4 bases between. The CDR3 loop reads CASSQYNEQFF. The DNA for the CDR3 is TGTGCCAGCAGCCAATACAATGAGCAGTTCTTC.

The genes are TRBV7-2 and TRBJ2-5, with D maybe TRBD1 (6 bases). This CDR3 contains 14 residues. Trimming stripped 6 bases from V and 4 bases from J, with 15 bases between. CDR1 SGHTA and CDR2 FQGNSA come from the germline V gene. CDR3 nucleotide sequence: TGTGCCAGCAGTCGATCTACAGGGATAGAGACCCAGTACTTC. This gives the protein CASSRSTGIETQYF.

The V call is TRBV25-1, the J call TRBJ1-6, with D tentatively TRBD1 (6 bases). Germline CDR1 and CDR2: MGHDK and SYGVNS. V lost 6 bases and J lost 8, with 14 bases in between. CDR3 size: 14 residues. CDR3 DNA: TGTGCCAGCAGCCCGACAGGCGGCGATTCACCCCTCCACTTT. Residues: CASSPTGGDSPLHF.

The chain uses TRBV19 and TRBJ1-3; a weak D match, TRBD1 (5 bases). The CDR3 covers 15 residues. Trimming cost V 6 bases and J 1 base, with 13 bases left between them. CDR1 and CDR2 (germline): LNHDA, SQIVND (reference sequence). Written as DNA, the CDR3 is TGTGCCAGTAGGGGGGGATTATATTCTGGAAACACCATATATTTT. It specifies CASRGGLYSGNTIYF.

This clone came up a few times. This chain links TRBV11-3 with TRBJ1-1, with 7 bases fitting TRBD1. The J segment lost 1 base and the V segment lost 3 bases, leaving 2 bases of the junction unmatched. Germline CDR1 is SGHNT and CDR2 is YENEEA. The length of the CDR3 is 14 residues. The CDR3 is CASSFGQANTEAFF. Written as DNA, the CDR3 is TGTGCCAGCAGCTTCGGACAGGCGAACACTGAAGCTTTCTTT.

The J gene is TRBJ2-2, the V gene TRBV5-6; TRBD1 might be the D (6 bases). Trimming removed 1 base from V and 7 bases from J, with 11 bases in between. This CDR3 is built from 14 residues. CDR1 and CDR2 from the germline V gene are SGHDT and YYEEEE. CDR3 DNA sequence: TGTGCCAGCAGCTTGTTCCGCAGGGGCGGGGAGCTGTTTTTT. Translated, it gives CASSLFRRGGELFF. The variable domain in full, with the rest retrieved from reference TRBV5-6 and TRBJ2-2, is DAGVTQSPTHLIKTRGQQVTLRCSPKSGHDTVSWYQQALGQGPQFIFQYYEEEERQRGNFPDRFSGHQFPNYSSELNVNALLLGDSALYLCASSLFRRGGELFFGEGSRLTVL.